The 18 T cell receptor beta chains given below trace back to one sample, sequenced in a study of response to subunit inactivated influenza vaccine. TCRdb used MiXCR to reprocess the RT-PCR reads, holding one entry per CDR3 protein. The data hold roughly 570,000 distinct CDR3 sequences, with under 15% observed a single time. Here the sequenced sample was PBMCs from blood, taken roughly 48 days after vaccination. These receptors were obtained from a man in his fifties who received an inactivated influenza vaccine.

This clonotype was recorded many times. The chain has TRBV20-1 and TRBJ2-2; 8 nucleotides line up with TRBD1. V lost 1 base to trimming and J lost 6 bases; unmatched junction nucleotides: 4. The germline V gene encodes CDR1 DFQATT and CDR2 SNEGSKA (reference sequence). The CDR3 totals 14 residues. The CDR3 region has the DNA TGCAGTGCTAGAGCCCTCAGGGGGCCCGGGGAGCTGTTTTTT. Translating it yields CSARALRGPGELFF.

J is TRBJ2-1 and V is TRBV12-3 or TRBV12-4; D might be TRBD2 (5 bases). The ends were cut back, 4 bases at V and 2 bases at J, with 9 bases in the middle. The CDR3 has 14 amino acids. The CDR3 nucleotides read TGTGCCAGCAGTTCTGCAGCGGCCTACAATGAGCAGTTCTTC. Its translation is CASSSAAAYNEQFF.

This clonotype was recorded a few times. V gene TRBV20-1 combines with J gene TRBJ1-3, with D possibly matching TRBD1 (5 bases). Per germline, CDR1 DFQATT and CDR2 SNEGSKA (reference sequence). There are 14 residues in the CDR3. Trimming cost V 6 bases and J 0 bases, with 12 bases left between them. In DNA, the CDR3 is TGCAGTGCCAACGGACACCACTCTGGAAACACCATATATTTT. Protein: CSANGHHSGNTIYF.

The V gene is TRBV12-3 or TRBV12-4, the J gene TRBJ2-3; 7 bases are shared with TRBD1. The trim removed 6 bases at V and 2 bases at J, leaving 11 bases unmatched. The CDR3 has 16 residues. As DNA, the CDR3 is TGTGCCAGCAGAGACAGGGACACGTCGTACACAGATACGCAGTATTTT. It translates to CASRDRDTSYTDTQYF.

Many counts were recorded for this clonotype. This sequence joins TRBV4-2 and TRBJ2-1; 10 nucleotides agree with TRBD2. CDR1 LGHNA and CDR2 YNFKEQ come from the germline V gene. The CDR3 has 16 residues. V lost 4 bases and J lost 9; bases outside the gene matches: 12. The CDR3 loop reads CASSPTVLAGRGEQFF. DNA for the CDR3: TGTGCCAGCAGCCCAACGGTACTAGCGGGGCGGGGTGAGCAGTTCTTC.

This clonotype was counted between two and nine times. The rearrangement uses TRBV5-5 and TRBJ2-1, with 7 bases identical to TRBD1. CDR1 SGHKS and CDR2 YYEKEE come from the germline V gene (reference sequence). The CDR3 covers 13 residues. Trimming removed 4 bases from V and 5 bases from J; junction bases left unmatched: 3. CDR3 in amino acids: CASSVDRDNEQFF. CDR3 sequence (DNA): TGTGCCAGCAGCGTCGACAGGGACAATGAGCAGTTCTTC.

CDR3 residues: CASSPTGTDQPQHF. The DNA for the CDR3 is TGTGCCAGCTCACCGACAGGGACGGATCAGCCCCAGCATTTT. This chain connects TRBV18 to TRBJ1-5, with 7 bases fitting TRBD1. With 3 bases clipped from V and 5 bases from J, the junction kept 4 bases outside the gene matches. The CDR3 contains 14 residues. Germline V gene sequence: CDR1 KGHSH, CDR2 LQKENI.

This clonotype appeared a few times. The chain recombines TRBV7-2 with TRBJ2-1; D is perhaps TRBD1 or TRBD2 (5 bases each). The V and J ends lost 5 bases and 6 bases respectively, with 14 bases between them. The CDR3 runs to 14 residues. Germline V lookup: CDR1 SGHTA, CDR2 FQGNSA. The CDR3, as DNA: TGTGCCAGCAGCGGGGGACCACGCGGCAATGAGCAGTTCTTC. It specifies CASSGGPRGNEQFF.

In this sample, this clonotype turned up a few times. CDR3 protein: CSGFGGPNTGELFF. In DNA, the CDR3 is TGCAGCGGTTTCGGGGGGCCGAACACCGGGGAGCTGTTTTTT. V usage is TRBV29-1 and J usage is TRBJ2-2, with a tentative D call TRBD2 (7 bases). Germline V lookup: CDR1 SQVTM, CDR2 ANQGSEA. The CDR3 extends over 14 amino acids. With 7 bases removed from V and 0 bases from J, the gap between germline ends came to 12 bases.

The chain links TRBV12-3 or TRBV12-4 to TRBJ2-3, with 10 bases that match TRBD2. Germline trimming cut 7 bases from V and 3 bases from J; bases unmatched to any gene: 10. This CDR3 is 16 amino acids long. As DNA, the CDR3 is TGTGCCAGCAAACTCGTCGGGACTAGCGAGACAGATACGCAGTATTTT. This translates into CASKLVGTSETDTQYF.

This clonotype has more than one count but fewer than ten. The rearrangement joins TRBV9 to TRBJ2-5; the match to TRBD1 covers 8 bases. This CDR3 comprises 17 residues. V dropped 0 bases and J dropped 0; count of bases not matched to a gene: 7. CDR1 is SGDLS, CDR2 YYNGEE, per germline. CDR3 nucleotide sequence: TGTGCCAGCAGCGTAGGAGGGACAGGAGCGTACCAAGAGACCCAGTACTTC. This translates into CASSVGGTGAYQETQYF.

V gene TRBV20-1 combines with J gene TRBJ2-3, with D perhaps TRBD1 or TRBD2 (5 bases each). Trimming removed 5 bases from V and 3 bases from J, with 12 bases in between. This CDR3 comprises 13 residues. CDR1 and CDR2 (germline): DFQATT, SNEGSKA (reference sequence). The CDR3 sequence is CSALGGLTDTQYF. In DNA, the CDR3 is TGCAGTGCTCTTGGGGGTTTGACAGATACGCAGTATTTT.

This CDR3 is CSALPTSGSIYEQYF. CDR3 nucleotide sequence: TGCAGTGCATTGCCGACTAGCGGGAGTATCTACGAGCAGTACTTC. This chain joins TRBV20-1 and TRBJ2-7; 12 nucleotides match TRBD2. CDR1 is DFQATT, CDR2 SNEGSKA, per germline (reference sequence). V trimming: 6 bases; J trimming: 3 bases; junction bases outside the gene matches: 9. The CDR3 sequence is 15 residues long.

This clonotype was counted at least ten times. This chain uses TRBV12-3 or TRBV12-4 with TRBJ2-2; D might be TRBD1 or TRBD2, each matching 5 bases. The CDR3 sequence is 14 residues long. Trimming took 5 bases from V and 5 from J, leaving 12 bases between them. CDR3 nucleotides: TGTGCCAGCAGTCCCGGCAGGGAGACCGGGGAGCTGTTTTTT. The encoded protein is CASSPGRETGELFF.

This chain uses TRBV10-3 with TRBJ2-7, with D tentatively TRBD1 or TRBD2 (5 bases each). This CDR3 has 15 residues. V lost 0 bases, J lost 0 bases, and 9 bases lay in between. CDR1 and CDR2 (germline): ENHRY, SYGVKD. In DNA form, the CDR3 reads TGTGCCATCAGTGAGTCTGGGGGTCTCTCCTACGAGCAGTACTTC. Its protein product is CAISESGGLSYEQYF.

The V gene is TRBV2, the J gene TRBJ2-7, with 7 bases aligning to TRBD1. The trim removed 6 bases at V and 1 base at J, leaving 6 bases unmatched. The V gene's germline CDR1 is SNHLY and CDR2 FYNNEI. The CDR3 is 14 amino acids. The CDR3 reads CASRATGISYEQYF. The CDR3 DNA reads TGTGCCAGCAGGGCGACAGGGATTTCCTACGAGCAGTACTTC. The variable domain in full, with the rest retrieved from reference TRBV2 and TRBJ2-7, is EPEVTQTPSHQVTQMGQEVILRCVPISNHLYFYWYRQILGQKVEFLVSFYNNEISEKSEIFDDQFSVERPDGSNFTLKIRSTKLEDSAMYFCASRATGISYEQYFGPGTRLTVT.

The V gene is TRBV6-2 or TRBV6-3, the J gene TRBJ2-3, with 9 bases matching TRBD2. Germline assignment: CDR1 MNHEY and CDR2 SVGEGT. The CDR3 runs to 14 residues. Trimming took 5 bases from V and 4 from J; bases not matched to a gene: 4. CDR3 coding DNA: TGTGCCAGCAGTAGCGGGGGGAAGCCAGATACGCAGTATTTT. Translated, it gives CASSSGGKPDTQYF.

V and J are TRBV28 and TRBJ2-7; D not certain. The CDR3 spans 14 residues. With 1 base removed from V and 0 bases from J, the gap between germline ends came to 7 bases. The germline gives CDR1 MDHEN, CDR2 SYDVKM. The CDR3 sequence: CASSLFGRSYEQYF. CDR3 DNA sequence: TGTGCCAGCAGTTTATTCGGACGCTCCTACGAGCAGTACTTC.